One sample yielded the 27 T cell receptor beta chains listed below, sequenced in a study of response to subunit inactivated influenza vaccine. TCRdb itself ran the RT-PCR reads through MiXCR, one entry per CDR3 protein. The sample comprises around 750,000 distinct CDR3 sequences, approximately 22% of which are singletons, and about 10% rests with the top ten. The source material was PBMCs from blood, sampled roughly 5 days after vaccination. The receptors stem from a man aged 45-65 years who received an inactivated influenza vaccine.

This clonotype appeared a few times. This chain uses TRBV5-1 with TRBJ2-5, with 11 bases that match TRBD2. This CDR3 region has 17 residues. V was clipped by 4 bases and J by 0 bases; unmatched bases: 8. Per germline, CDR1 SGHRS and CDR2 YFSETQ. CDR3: CASSPGTSGGYQETQYF. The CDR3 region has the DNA TGCGCCAGCAGCCCCGGGACTAGCGGAGGGTACCAAGAGACCCAGTACTTC.

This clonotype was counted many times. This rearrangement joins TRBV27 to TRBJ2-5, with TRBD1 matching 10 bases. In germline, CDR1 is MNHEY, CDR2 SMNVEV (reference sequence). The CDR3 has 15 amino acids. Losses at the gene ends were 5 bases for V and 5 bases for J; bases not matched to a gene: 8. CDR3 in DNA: TGTGCCAGCAGTCCCCCCGACAGGGGGCCGGAGACCCAGTACTTC. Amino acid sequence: CASSPPDRGPETQYF.

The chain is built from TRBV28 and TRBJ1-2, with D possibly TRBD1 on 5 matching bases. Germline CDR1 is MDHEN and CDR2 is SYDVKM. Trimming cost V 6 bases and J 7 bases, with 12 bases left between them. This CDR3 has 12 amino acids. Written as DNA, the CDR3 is TGTGCCAGCAGGGGGCAGGGCTTTGGCTACACCTTC. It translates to CASRGQGFGYTF.

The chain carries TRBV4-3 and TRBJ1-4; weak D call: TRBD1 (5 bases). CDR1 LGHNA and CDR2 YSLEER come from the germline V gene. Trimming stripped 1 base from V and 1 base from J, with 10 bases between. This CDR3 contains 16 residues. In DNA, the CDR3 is TGCGCCAGCAGCCAAGCCGGACACTTAACTAATGAAAAACTGTTTTTT. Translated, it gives CASSQAGHLTNEKLFF.

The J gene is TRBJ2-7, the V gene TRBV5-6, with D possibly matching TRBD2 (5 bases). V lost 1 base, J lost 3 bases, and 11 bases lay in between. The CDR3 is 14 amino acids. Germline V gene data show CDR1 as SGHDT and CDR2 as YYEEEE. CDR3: CASSLSASYYEQYF. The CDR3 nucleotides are TGTGCCAGCAGCTTGAGTGCTAGCTACTACGAGCAGTACTTC.

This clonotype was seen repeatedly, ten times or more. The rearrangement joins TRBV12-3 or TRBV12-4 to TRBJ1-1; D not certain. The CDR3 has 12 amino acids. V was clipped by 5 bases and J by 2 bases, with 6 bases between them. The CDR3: CASSRLNTEAFF. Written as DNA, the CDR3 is TGTGCCAGCAGTCGACTAAACACTGAAGCTTTCTTT.

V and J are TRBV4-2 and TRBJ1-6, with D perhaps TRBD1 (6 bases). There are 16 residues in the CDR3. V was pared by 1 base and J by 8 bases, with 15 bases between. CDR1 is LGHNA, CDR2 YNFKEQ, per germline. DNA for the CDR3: TGTGCCAGCAGCCAAGTTGGGGGCAGGATGGATTCACCCCTCCACTTT. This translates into CASSQVGGRMDSPLHF.

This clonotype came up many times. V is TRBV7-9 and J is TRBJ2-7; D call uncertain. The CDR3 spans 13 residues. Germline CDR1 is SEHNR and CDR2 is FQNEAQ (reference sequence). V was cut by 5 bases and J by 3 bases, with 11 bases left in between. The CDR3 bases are TGTGCCAGCAGCAACACAGATATCTACGAGCAGTACTTC. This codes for CASSNTDIYEQYF.

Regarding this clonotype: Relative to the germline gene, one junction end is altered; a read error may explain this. The CDR3 nucleotides are TGTGCTAGCAGTCCATCAACCCGACCACAAGAGACCCAGTACTTC. Its translation: CASSPSTRPQETQYF. The rearrangement joins TRBV7-7 to TRBJ2-5; unclear D gene. Germline V gives CDR1 SSHAT, CDR2 FNYEAQ (reference sequence). The CDR3 contains 15 residues.

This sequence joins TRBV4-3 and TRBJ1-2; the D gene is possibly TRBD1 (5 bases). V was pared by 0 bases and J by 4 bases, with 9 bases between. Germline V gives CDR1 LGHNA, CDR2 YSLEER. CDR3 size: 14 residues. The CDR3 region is CASSQETGAYGYTF. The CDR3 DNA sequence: TGCGCCAGCAGCCAAGAAACCGGGGCCTATGGCTACACCTTC.

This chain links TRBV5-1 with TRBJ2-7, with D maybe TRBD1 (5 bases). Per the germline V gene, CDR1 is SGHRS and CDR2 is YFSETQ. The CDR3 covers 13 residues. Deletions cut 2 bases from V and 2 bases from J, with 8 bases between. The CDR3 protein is CASSFAGTYEQYF. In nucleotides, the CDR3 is TGCGCCAGCAGCTTCGCAGGGACCTACGAGCAGTACTTC.

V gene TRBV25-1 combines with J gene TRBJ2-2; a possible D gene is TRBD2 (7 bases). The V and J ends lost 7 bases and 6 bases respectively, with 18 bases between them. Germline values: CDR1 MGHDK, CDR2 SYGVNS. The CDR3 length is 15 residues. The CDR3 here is CASNLGGGAPGELFF. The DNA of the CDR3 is TGTGCCAGCAACCTTGGCGGGGGCGCCCCCGGGGAGCTGTTTTTT.

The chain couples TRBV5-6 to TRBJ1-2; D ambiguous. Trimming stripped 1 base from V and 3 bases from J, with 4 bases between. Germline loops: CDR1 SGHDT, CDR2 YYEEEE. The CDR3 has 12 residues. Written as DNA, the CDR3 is TGTGCCAGCAGCTTGAAAGACTATGGCTACACCTTC. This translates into CASSLKDYGYTF.

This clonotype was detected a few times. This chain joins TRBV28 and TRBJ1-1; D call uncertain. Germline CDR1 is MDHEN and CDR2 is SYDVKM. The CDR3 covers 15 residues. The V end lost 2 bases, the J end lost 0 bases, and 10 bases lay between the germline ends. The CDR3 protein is CASSLVLGMNTEAFF. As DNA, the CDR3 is TGTGCCAGCAGTTTAGTGCTGGGAATGAACACTGAAGCTTTCTTT.

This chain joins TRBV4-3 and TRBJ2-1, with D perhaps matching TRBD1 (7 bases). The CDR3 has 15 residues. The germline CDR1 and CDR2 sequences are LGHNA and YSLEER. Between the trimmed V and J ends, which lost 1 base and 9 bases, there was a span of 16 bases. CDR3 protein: CASSQGRDRAGEQFF. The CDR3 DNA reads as TGCGCCAGCAGCCAAGGTCGGGACAGAGCGGGTGAGCAGTTCTTC.

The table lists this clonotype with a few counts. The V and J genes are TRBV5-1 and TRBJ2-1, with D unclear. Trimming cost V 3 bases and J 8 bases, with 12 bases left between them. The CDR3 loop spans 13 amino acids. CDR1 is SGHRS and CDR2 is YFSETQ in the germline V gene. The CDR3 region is CASSSVNGDEQFF. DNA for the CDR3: TGCGCCAGCAGCTCGGTTAATGGGGATGAGCAGTTCTTC.

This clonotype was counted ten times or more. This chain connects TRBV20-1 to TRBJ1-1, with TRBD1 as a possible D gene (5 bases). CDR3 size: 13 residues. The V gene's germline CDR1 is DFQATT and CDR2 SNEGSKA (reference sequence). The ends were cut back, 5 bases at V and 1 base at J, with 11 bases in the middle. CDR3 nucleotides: TGCAGTGCTTTCGGGACGGCGAACACTGAAGCTTTCTTT. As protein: CSAFGTANTEAFF.

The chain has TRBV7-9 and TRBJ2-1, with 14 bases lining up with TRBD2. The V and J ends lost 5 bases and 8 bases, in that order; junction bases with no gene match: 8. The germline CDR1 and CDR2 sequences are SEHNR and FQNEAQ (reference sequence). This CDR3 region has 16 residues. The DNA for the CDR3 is TGTGCCAGCAGCGTCAGACTAGCGGGGGGGCTGGATGAGCAGTTCTTC. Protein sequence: CASSVRLAGGLDEQFF.

CDR3 amino acids: CASSYTSSGNTIYF. As DNA, the CDR3 is TGTGCCAGCAGTTACACAAGCTCTGGAAACACCATATATTTT. This chain joins TRBV6-2 or TRBV6-3 and TRBJ1-3, with unresolved D. The CDR3 is made up of 14 amino acids. Germline CDR1 is MNHEY and CDR2 is SVGEGT. Trimming stripped 2 bases from V and 0 bases from J, with 5 bases between.

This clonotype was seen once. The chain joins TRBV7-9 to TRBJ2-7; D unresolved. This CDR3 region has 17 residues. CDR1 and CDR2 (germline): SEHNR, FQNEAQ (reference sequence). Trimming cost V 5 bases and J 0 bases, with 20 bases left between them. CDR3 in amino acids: CASSPLVRKAPSYEQYF. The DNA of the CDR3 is TGTGCCAGCAGCCCTTTGGTACGAAAGGCCCCCTCCTACGAGCAGTACTTC.

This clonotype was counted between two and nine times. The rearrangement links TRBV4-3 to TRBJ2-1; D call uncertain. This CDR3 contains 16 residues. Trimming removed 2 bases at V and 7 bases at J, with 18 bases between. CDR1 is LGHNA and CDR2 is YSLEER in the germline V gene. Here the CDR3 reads CASSQKTQNLKNEQFF. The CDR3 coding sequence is TGCGCCAGCAGCCAAAAGACCCAGAACCTCAAGAATGAGCAGTTCTTC.

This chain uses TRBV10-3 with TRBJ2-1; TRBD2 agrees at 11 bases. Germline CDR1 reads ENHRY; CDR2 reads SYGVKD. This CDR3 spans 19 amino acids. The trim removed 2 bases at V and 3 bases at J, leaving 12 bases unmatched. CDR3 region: CAISEALLAGGPLYNEQFF. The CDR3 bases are TGTGCCATCAGTGAGGCGTTATTAGCGGGAGGGCCCCTCTACAATGAGCAGTTCTTC.

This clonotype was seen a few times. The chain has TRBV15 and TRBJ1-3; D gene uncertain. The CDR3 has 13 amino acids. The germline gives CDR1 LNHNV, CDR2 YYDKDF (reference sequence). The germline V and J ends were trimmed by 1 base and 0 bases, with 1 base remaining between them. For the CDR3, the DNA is TGTGCCACCAGCAGAGCCTCTGGAAACACCATATATTTT. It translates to CATSRASGNTIYF.

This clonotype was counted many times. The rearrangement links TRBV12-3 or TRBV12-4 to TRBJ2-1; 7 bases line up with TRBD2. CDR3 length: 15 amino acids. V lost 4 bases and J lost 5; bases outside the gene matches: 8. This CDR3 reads CASSSWAGANNEQFF. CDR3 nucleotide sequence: TGTGCCAGCAGTTCCTGGGCGGGAGCGAACAATGAGCAGTTCTTC.

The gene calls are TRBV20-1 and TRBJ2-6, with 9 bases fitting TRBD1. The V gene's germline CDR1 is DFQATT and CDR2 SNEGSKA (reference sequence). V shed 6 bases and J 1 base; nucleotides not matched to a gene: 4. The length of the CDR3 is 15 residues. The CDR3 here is CSAVGQGSGANVLTF. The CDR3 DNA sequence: TGCAGTGCGGTGGGACAGGGTTCTGGGGCCAACGTCCTGACTTTC.

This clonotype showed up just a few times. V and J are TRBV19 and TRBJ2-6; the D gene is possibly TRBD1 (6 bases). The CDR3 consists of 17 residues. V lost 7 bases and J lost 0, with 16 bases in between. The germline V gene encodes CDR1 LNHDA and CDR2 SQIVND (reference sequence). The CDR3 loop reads CASTSDGDNSGANVLTF. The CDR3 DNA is TGTGCCAGTACCTCGGACGGGGACAACTCTGGGGCCAACGTCCTGACTTTC.

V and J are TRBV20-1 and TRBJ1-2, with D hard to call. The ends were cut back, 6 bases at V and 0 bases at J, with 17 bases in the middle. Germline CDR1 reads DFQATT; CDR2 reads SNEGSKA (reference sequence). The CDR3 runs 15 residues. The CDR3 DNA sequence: TGCAGTGCACCCTTAAGGCGACAATCTAACTATGGCTACACCTTC. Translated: CSAPLRRQSNYGYTF.